This paragraph covers one T cell receptor beta chain sequence. Its matching antigen is unknown. Repertoires were generated with immunoSEQ multiplex PCR, while TCRdb's copy carries only in-frame clones and drops some. The sample lists tens of thousands of clones, roughly nine tenths occurring once. Trimming removed 7 bases from V and 3 bases from J, with 14 bases in between. Per the germline V gene, CDR1 is SGHNT and CDR2 is YYREEE (reference sequence). The CDR3 covers 13 residues. This sample was taken from a study of graft-versus-host responses after intestinal transplantation. Study summary: Recipients across the board were started on anti-thymocyte globulin induction, then kept on tacrolimus and steroids for around three years. Broader study findings: GvH clones were identified in recipient marrow, with some first appearing in ileum or blood.

This material consisted of unstimulated CD8+ T cells sorted from spleen or lymph node cells, taken before intestinal transplant. The TCR comes from a human donor who received an intestinal transplant. This sequence joins TRBV5-4 and TRBJ2-7, with TRBD2 as a possible D gene (6 bases). This CDR3 is CASSWGVGYEQYF. For the CDR3, the DNA is TGTGCCAGCTCCTGGGGGGTAGGCTACGAGCAGTACTTC.